This is a list of T cell receptor beta chains from one sample in a study of shared clonotypes between healthy human individuals. The assay was immunoSEQ multiplex PCR, and TCRdb's table has in-frame clones only and misses some. Of 500,000 to 650,000 clones listed, about 80% were seen once; the top ten hold 12%. The sequencing sample was made of PBMCs. The receptors originated from a woman aged 40 to 49 in good health. Some clones in this sample may be carry-over from other donors' samples. CDR3s include the opening cysteine and the closing phenylalanine or tryptophan. The order of the fields is CDR3 DNA, CDR3 protein, J gene, clone size, V gene, D gene. A D gene is named only where the DNA matches it firmly. The size field is filled for only some rows; it gives once, few, many or a size class.

TGTGCCAGCAGCTCCCCCTCAGGGCTCGGGAATGAAAAACTGTTTTTT | CASSSPSGLGNEKLFF | TRBJ1-4 | . | TRBV7-9 | .
TGTGCCAGAAGCCCGGCCCTCCTCTCCGGACAGGGGATGCATGAGCAGTTCTTC | CARSPALLSGQGMHEQFF | TRBJ2-1 | . | TRBV5-3 | TRBD1
TGCGCCAGCAGCTTGGACGTTACAGATACGCAGTATTTT | CASSLDVTDTQYF | TRBJ2-3 | . | TRBV5-1 | .
TGTGCCAGCAGCCAAAACCGGGCTGCTGGAAACACCATATATTTT | CASSQNRAAGNTIYF | TRBJ1-3 | . | TRBV7-6 | .
TGTGCCAGCAGCGTAACCTCCGCGAACACCGGGGAGCTGTTTTTT | CASSVTSANTGELFF | TRBJ2-2 | . | TRBV9 | .
TGTGCCAGCAGCTTCACCAGGGTTGAGACCCAGTACTTC | CASSFTRVETQYF | TRBJ2-5 | . | TRBV7-8 | .
TGCGCCACTAACAGGGGGCCTAACCCACGATCCTACGAGCAGTACTTC | CATNRGPNPRSYEQYF | TRBJ2-7 | . | TRBV10-2 | TRBD1
TGCAGCGTTGCGGGGGAGCAGGGTGGTCAGCCCCAGCATTTT | CSVAGEQGGQPQHF | TRBJ1-5 | once | TRBV29-1 | .
TGCGCCAGCAGCTTGCTTTTATCCACAGATACGCAGTATTTT | CASSLLLSTDTQYF | TRBJ2-3 | . | TRBV5-1 | .
TGTGCCAGCAGTTTAAACAGGAACTATGGCTACACCTTC | CASSLNRNYGYTF | TRBJ1-2 | . | TRBV27 | .
TGCGCCAGCAGCGCCCAAGCGGGATCGCAAGAGACCCAGTACTTC | CASSAQAGSQETQYF | TRBJ2-5 | few | TRBV5-1 | TRBD2
TGTGCCAGCAGCCCACAGGGGGCGGGCACCGGGGAGCTGTTTTTT | CASSPQGAGTGELFF | TRBJ2-2 | . | TRBV21-1 | .
TGTGCCAGCGGCGGGAGGGCCATCAGCGAGCAGTACTTC | CASGGRAISEQYF | TRBJ2-7 | many | TRBV11-2 | TRBD2
TGCGCCAGCAGCCCAGGACTAGCGGGAGGGCCCGGCGGGGAGCTGTTTTTT | CASSPGLAGGPGGELFF | TRBJ2-2 | . | TRBV5-1 | TRBD2
TGTGCCAGCAGTTTACCCGGGGGGAGGGTCTATACGCAGTATTTT | CASSLPGGRVYTQYF | TRBJ2-3 | once | TRBV28 | TRBD2
TGTGCCAGCAGAGCGCGGGACTCCTCCTACGAGCAGTACTTC | CASRARDSSYEQYF | TRBJ2-7 | few | TRBV6-1 | .
TGTGCCAGCATCCAACCCGGGACAGAAAACACTGAAGCTTTCTTT | CASIQPGTENTEAFF | TRBJ1-1 | . | TRBV6-6 | TRBD1
TGCAGCGTTGAAAAGGGGGGAACTGAAGCTTCCTTT | CSVEKGGTEASF | TRBJ1-1 | many | TRBV29-1 | .
TGTGCCAGCACGCTGGCGGGAGGTCCTTTTAATGAGCAGTTCTTC | CASTLAGGPFNEQFF | TRBJ2-1 | . | TRBV6-6 | TRBD2
TGTGCCATCAGATCCGGGACAGGGGGCGACGAGCAGTACTTC | CAIRSGTGGDEQYF | TRBJ2-7 | . | TRBV10-3 | TRBD1
TGCGCCAGCACCACCCGACTAGCGGGAGATAGGGGGACCCAGTACTTC | CASTTRLAGDRGTQYF | TRBJ2-5 | . | TRBV5-1 | TRBD2
TGTGCCAGCTCATCAGACGTGGGAGAGACCCAGTACTTC | CASSSDVGETQYF | TRBJ2-5 | . | TRBV18 | .
TGTGCCAGCAGTCCCCGACAGTTTCCCTACGAGCAGTACTTC | CASSPRQFPYEQYF | TRBJ2-7 | . | TRBV2 | .
TGCGCCAGCAGCGATGCTAGCGGGGGCAATGAGCAGTTCTTC | CASSDASGGNEQFF | TRBJ2-1 | . | TRBV5-1 | TRBD2
TGTGCCAGCAGTGACAGACTACGGAACACCGGGGAGCTGTTTTTT | CASSDRLRNTGELFF | TRBJ2-2 | . | TRBV2 | .
TGTGCCAGCAGTGACACTGACAACAATGAGCAGTTCTTC | CASSDTDNNEQFF | TRBJ2-1 | few | TRBV6-4 | .
TGTGCCAGCAGCTTACCCTACCCCAAGGGGGGGAACACTGAAGCTTTCTTT | CASSLPYPKGGNTEAFF | TRBJ1-1 | once | TRBV11-2 | .
TGTGCCAGCAGTGAACAGCGAGGCTCCTACAATGAGCAGTTCTTC | CASSEQRGSYNEQFF | TRBJ2-1 | . | TRBV2 | .
TGTGCCAGCAGTCCCGCCTTGCGTAGCTCCTACGAGCAGTACTTC | CASSPALRSSYEQYF | TRBJ2-7 | once | TRBV6-6 | .
TGCGCCAGCAGCTTGGGGGCTGGTGGAGCTAGCACAGATACGCAGTATTTT | CASSLGAGGASTDTQYF | TRBJ2-3 | . | TRBV5-1 | .
TGTGCCAGCACCCAAGGGGGTGACACCGGGGAGCTGTTTTTT | CASTQGGDTGELFF | TRBJ2-2 | many | TRBV6-1 | .
TGTGCCAGCAGCCCAGGGGTTACTAAAGAGACCCAGTACTTC | CASSPGVTKETQYF | TRBJ2-5 | . | TRBV9 | .
TGTGCCAGCAGTTCCCTGGACAACCTAGGAAACACTGAAGCTTTCTTT | CASSSLDNLGNTEAFF | TRBJ1-1 | . | TRBV6-6 | .
TGTGCCAGCAGCAAAGGACGTGGCTACACCTTC | CASSKGRGYTF | TRBJ1-2 | once | TRBV21-1 | .
TGTGCCACCAGCCCCCGACTAGCGGAGGAGCAGTACTTC | CATSPRLAEEQYF | TRBJ2-7 | once | TRBV15 | TRBD2
TGTGCCTGGAGTGGAGGCAATCAGCCCCAGCATTTT | CAWSGGNQPQHF | TRBJ1-5 | . | TRBV30 | .
TGTGCCAGCAGTAACGGGGGGCGCGGTTATGGCTACACCTTC | CASSNGGRGYGYTF | TRBJ1-2 | . | TRBV6-6 | .
TGTGCTAGCAGCTTAGGACGCGGCTCCTACGAGCAGTACTTC | CASSLGRGSYEQYF | TRBJ2-7 | . | TRBV7-7 | .
TGTGCCAGCAGCCGGGACTACGGTAGCACAGATACGCAGTATTTT | CASSRDYGSTDTQYF | TRBJ2-3 | . | TRBV11-2 | TRBD2
TGTGCCAGCAGCTTAGGCTCCTACAATGAGCAGTTCTTC | CASSLGSYNEQFF | TRBJ2-1 | . | TRBV7-3 | .
TGTGCCAGCAGCCCCTATAGCGGGAGCGGAGATACGCAGTATTTT | CASSPYSGSGDTQYF | TRBJ2-3 | . | TRBV11-2 | TRBD2
TGTGCCTGGTCTAAGGACAGGGCTGGCGGCTACACCTTC | CAWSKDRAGGYTF | TRBJ1-2 | few | TRBV30 | TRBD1
TGTGCCAGCAGCCACAGAGGAGCGTTCACTAGCACAGATACGCAGTATTTT | CASSHRGAFTSTDTQYF | TRBJ2-3 | . | TRBV14 | .
TGCGCCAGGACTAGCGGGAGTAGGGCCAAAAACATTCAGTACTTC | CARTSGSRAKNIQYF | TRBJ2-4 | . | TRBV10-1 | TRBD2
TGTGCCAGCAGCGACCGGGACAGGGCTGCCTCCGAGCAGTACTTC | CASSDRDRAASEQYF | TRBJ2-7 | . | TRBV11-3 | TRBD1
TGTGCCAGCGTTCAGGGTTGGGCGAACACTGAAGCTTTCTTT | CASVQGWANTEAFF | TRBJ1-1 | . | TRBV5-5 | .
TGTGCCAGCAGTGCTCGGGAAATTGAAGCTTTCTTT | CASSAREIEAFF | TRBJ1-1 | few | TRBV2 | .
TGCAGTGCTAGAAGCTCCTACGAGCAGTACTTC | CSARSSYEQYF | TRBJ2-7 | . | TRBV20-1 | .
TGCGCCAGCAGCCAAGTCTGGACTAGCGGGAGAAACATTCAGTACTTC | CASSQVWTSGRNIQYF | TRBJ2-4 | . | TRBV4-1 | TRBD2
TGTGCCACCAGCGGCGACGGGACGGCCCAAGAGACCCAGTACTTC | CATSGDGTAQETQYF | TRBJ2-5 | . | TRBV15 | .
TGTGCCTGGGGGGGGTTCTACGAGCAGTACTTC | CAWGGFYEQYF | TRBJ2-7 | . | TRBV30 | .
TGTGCCAGCAGCTTACAAGAGACCCAGTACTTC | CASSLQETQYF | TRBJ2-5 | few | TRBV7-2 | .
TGTGCCAGCAGCTTAGAGTCGGATGGCGAGCAGTACTTC | CASSLESDGEQYF | TRBJ2-7 | . | TRBV7-3 | .
TGTGCCAGCAGCGACGACTACCAGCCGCGGGCCGGGGAGCTGTTTTTT | CASSDDYQPRAGELFF | TRBJ2-2 | . | TRBV7-2 | .
TGTGCCAGCAGCGGACGCACAGATACGCAGTATTTT | CASSGRTDTQYF | TRBJ2-3 | . | TRBV9 | .
TGTGCCAGCAGTGAAAGGGTAGACGTTTACTCCTACGAGCAGTACTTC | CASSERVDVYSYEQYF | TRBJ2-7 | . | TRBV6-1 | .
TGTGCCAGCAGCTTAAGCGGACAGGGGGAATCTTTGGGTCTCGCGCAGTACTTC | CASSLSGQGESLGLAQYF | TRBJ2-7 | . | TRBV7-9 | TRBD1
TGCGCCAGCAGCCCCCATCCTGTTACAGATACGCAGTATTTT | CASSPHPVTDTQYF | TRBJ2-3 | . | TRBV4-1 | .